The clone carrying this T cell receptor beta chain was found a few times. Germline CDR1 is SGDLS and CDR2 is YYNGEE. The CDR3 loop spans 15 amino acids. The ends were cut back, 0 bases at V and 6 bases at J, with 13 bases in the middle. The data stem from a study of human T cells and chemical hapten exposure. Overall study context: Application of 0.01% DPC to the upper back was done by patch test, with a reading at 6 days. Per-sample TCR yields varied mainly from small pooled library volume differences.

Noted time point: patch test 3, about 24 weeks after DPC sensitization. Treatment: therapeutic diphenylcyclopropenone sensitization with weekly scalp DPC. At every patch-test visit, blood was drawn before the patch test was applied. Unique molecular identifiers were affixed to discrete cDNA molecules within the library. TCRdb redid the calling of the RACE reads with MiXCR, one entry per CDR3 protein. Counted here are roughly 200,000 distinct CDR3 sequences, around 23% occurring once; the ten biggest clones make up 2% to 2.5%. The receptor comes from a woman aged 40 to 49 with alopecia areata. Some clones in this sample may be carry-over from other donors' samples. The genes are TRBV9 and TRBJ2-1; TRBD2 might be the D (6 bases). The input for sequencing was whole blood, taken in connection with sensitization to the hapten diphenylcyclopropenone (DPC). The chain's CDR3 is CASSVGGGIPNEQFF. The CDR3 DNA follows: TGTGCCAGCAGCGTAGGCGGCGGGATCCCCAATGAGCAGTTCTTC.